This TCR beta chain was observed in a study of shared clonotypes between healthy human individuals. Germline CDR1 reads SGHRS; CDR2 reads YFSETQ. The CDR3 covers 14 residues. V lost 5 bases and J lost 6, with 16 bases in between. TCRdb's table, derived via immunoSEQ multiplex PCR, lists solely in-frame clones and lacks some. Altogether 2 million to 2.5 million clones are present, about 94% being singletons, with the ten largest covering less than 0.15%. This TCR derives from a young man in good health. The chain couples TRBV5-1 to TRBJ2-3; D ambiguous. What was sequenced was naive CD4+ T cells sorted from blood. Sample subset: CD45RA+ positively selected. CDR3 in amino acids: CASRESVPADTQYF. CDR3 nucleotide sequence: TGCGCCAGCAGGGAAAGCGTGCCCGCCGATACGCAGTATTTT.